This TCR beta chain is from a study of CD8+ T cells in alopecia areata. cDNA reverse transcribed from extracted RNA served as the sequencing template. Data came from immunoSEQ multiplex PCR; TCRdb stores just in-frame clones and leaves some out. Here the sample spans 140,000 to 150,000 clones, around two thirds being singletons. Trimming stripped 5 bases from V and 0 bases from J, with 9 bases between. Looked up from germline, CDR1 is SEHNR and CDR2 is FQNEAQ (reference sequence). The CDR3 loop spans 14 amino acids. The sequence was obtained from a human donor in good health. The sequenced sample was CD8+ T cells sorted from blood. This sequence joins TRBV7-9 and TRBJ2-3; D unresolved. The CDR3 sequence: CASSHEASTDTQYF. CDR3 nucleotide sequence: TGTGCCAGCAGCCACGAGGCTAGCACAGATACGCAGTATTTT.